The 24 T cell receptor beta chains presented below share a single source sample, sequenced in a study of brain T cells in children with intractable seizures (TCRdb year 2021). The time point label here, explained by the study, means: resected brain tissue, or blood drawn just prior to surgery. Library method: the immunoSEQ multiplex PCR assay. What TCRdb holds here is the immuneACCESS table cut down to in-frame rearrangements. Part of the clones is not present; checked against another copy, under half of the missing clones reflect an unresolved V gene, and the others are unexplained. This sample is represented by about 20,000 clones; roughly 94% of them were singletons. 5% to 7% of the sample rests with the top ten. This sample comprised peripheral blood, obtained at surgery. The receptor source for this set is a boy younger than 18 with focal cortical dysplasia and intractable seizures.

This clone was seen a single time. The chain recombines TRBV27 with TRBJ1-1; TRBD1 aligns across 7 bases. There are 13 residues in the CDR3. Germline trimming cut 5 bases from V and 3 bases from J; bases unmatched to any gene: 3. Germline V CDR1 and CDR2: MNHEY, SMNVEV (reference sequence). CDR3: CASSRQGDTEAFF. The CDR3 nucleotides read TGTGCCAGCAGTAGGCAGGGGGACACTGAAGCTTTCTTT.

In DNA, the CDR3 is TGTGCCATCAGCACAGGTGATCAGCCCCAGCATTTT. Protein product: CAISTGDQPQHF. This rearrangement joins TRBV10-3 to TRBJ1-5, with D perhaps matching TRBD1 (5 bases). Trimming took 6 bases from V and 5 from J, leaving 8 bases between them. CDR1 and CDR2 (germline): ENHRY, SYGVKD. The CDR3 spans 12 residues.

CDR3 in DNA: TGTGCCAGCAGCCTATTCTCGGGCGAGCAGTACTTC. Its translation is CASSLFSGEQYF. The rearrangement joins TRBV11-3 to TRBJ2-7; unclear D gene. There are 12 residues in the CDR3. Germline CDR1 SGHNT, CDR2 YENEEA. V lost 5 bases and J lost 6, with 11 bases in between.

This sequence joins TRBV27 and TRBJ1-4; maybe TRBD1 (5 bases). Germline CDR1 reads MNHEY; CDR2 reads SMNVEV (reference sequence). V was shortened by 5 bases and J by 4 bases, with 20 bases between the two germline ends. The CDR3 is 17 amino acids. CDR3 sequence reads: CASSPTGWGWVNEKLFF. The CDR3 region has the DNA TGTGCCAGCAGTCCCACGGGTTGGGGGTGGGTTAATGAAAAACTGTTTTTT.

The chain is built from TRBV19 and TRBJ1-2, with D perhaps matching TRBD1 (6 bases). CDR1 is LNHDA, CDR2 SQIVND, per germline (reference sequence). CDR3 length: 13 amino acids. Trimming removed 4 bases at V and 4 bases at J, with 10 bases between. CDR3 DNA: TGTGCCAGTAGTAAGGACAGCATCTATGGCTACACCTTC. It encodes CASSKDSIYGYTF.

The rearrangement uses TRBV6-1 and TRBJ2-3, with 7 positions matching TRBD2. The CDR3 extends over 16 amino acids. The germline V gene encodes CDR1 MNHNS and CDR2 SASEGT. Trimming removed 3 bases from V and 4 bases from J; junction bases left unmatched: 10. As DNA, the CDR3 is TGTGCCAGCAGTGAGAAAGTCGCGGGGGAAGCAGATACGCAGTATTTT. It yields the protein CASSEKVAGEADTQYF.

The table lists this clone with a count of one. This chain uses TRBV6-1 with TRBJ2-7, with D hard to call. V lost 3 bases to trimming and J lost 3 bases, with 6 bases between them. This CDR3 has 12 amino acids. The V gene's germline CDR1 is MNHNS and CDR2 SASEGT. This CDR3 reads CASSESYYEQYF. CDR3 sequence (DNA): TGTGCCAGCAGTGAGTCCTACTACGAGCAGTACTTC.

The chain carries TRBV20-1 and TRBJ2-7; D not certain. The germline CDR1 and CDR2 sequences are DFQATT and SNEGSKA (reference sequence). The CDR3 is 12 amino acids. V shed 3 bases and J shed 5 bases, with 11 bases lying between them. The CDR3 region has the DNA TGCAGTGCTAGTCCGGCGGAAGACGAGCAGTACGTC. Translation gives CSASPAEDEQYV.

The rearrangement links TRBV2 to TRBJ2-2; 7 bases are shared with TRBD1. V lost 11 bases to trimming and J lost 1 base; unmatched junction nucleotides: 7. This CDR3 contains 14 residues. CDR1 SNHLY and CDR2 FYNNEI come from the germline V gene. The CDR3 DNA follows: TGTGCCGGTGGACAGGCGGTGAACACCGGGGAGCTGTTTTTT. Translating gives CAGGQAVNTGELFF.

The V call is TRBV5-1, the J call TRBJ1-6, with TRBD1 as a possible D gene (5 bases). Germline V gene sequence: CDR1 SGHRS, CDR2 YFSETQ. The length of the CDR3 is 13 residues. V dropped 7 bases and J dropped 5 bases, with 10 bases sitting between them. CDR3 bases: TGCGCCAGCGCCGCAGGGAATAATTCACCCCTCCACTTT. This gives the protein CASAAGNNSPLHF.

The rearrangement uses TRBV29-1 and TRBJ1-2, with TRBD1 identical over 7 bases. The length of the CDR3 is 14 residues. Germline CDR1 reads SQVTM; CDR2 reads ANQGSEA. V was pared by 4 bases and J by 0 bases, with 5 bases of the junction left unmatched. The CDR3 DNA reads TGCAGCGTTGCTTCCGGGACAGCTAACTATGGCTACACCTTC. Translated: CSVASGTANYGYTF.

The chain recombines TRBV28 with TRBJ1-2; D is uncertain. The germline CDR1 and CDR2 sequences are MDHEN and SYDVKM. The CDR3 runs 14 residues. The V end lost 5 bases, the J end lost 11 bases, and 21 bases lay between the germline ends. The CDR3 nucleotides are TGTGCCAGCAGTCCAGCCGGTGGACGGACCTCTTACACCTTC. Translated, it gives CASSPAGGRTSYTF.

The genes are TRBV19 and TRBJ1-5; D is ambiguous. Germline V CDR1 and CDR2: LNHDA, SQIVND (reference sequence). V was pared by 5 bases and J by 6 bases, with 11 bases between. The CDR3 runs 13 residues. CDR3 protein: CASSAGVGQPQHF. CDR3 bases: TGTGCCAGTAGTGCCGGGGTAGGTCAGCCCCAGCATTTT.

The gene calls are TRBV28 and TRBJ2-1, with 7 nucleotides matching TRBD2. Trimming at V came to 8 bases and at J to 8 bases, leaving 0 bases not matched to a gene. The CDR3 has 10 amino acids. Germline loops: CDR1 MDHEN, CDR2 SYDVKM. CDR3 in DNA: TGTGCCAGCGGGAGGGATGAGCAGTTCTTC. Protein product: CASGRDEQFF.

Only a few counts were recorded for this clone. This chain connects TRBV7-9 to TRBJ1-1; D is unclear. V lost 3 bases and J lost 0, with 8 bases in between. The CDR3 spans 14 residues. Germline CDR1 and CDR2: SEHNR and FQNEAQ (reference sequence). The CDR3 loop is CASSFERMNTEAFF. CDR3 coding DNA: TGTGCCAGCAGCTTTGAACGGATGAACACTGAAGCTTTCTTT.

In regard to this clone: An end of the junction does not agree with germline; a read error may underlie this. This sequence joins TRBV2 and TRBJ2-3, with 9 bases lining up with TRBD1. This CDR3 spans 14 amino acids. Germline V gene lookup returns CDR1 SNHLY and CDR2 FYNNEI. The CDR3 nucleotides are TGTGCCAGCAGGAGGGACAGGGCGCCAGACACGCAGTATTTT. As protein: CASRRDRAPDTQYF.

This chain uses TRBV4-2 with TRBJ1-2; D is perhaps TRBD1 (5 bases). The germline V gene encodes CDR1 LGHNA and CDR2 YNFKEQ. CDR3 length: 16 residues. V lost 0 bases and J lost 3, with 14 bases in between. CDR3 sequence reads: CASSQERQPGYYGYTF. CDR3 DNA sequence: TGTGCCAGCAGCCAAGAAAGGCAGCCAGGGTACTATGGCTACACCTTC.

The J gene is TRBJ2-1, the V gene TRBV7-2; 8 bases are shared with TRBD2. With 1 base clipped from V and 6 bases from J, the junction kept 11 bases outside the gene matches. This CDR3 region has 17 residues. Germline V gene sequence: CDR1 SGHTA, CDR2 FQGNSA. The CDR3 DNA follows: TGTGCCAGCAGCTTAGGTCCAGGGAGCGGGGGAATCAATGAGCAGTTCTTC. Its protein is CASSLGPGSGGINEQFF.

In the case of this clone: One end of the junction is discordant with germline, which a read error may explain. The chain joins TRBV11-1 to TRBJ1-4; 8 nucleotides match TRBD1. The germline V gene encodes CDR1 SGHAT and CDR2 FQDESV (reference sequence). The CDR3 has 15 residues. CDR3 nucleotides: TGTGCCAGCAGCATCGACAGGGGTGTCAATGAAAAACTATTTTTT. This encodes CASSIDRGVNEKLFF.

This sequence joins TRBV7-9 and TRBJ2-3; D not resolved. The V and J ends lost 0 bases and 4 bases respectively, with 8 bases between them. This CDR3 region has 14 residues. Germline CDR1 reads SEHNR; CDR2 reads FQNEAQ (reference sequence). The CDR3 bases are TGTGCCAGCAGCTTAGCTGTTGGGCCAGATACGCAGTATTTT. Translated, it gives CASSLAVGPDTQYF.

DNA of the CDR3: TGTGCCAGCAGTCCTTCTAGCGGGAGCACCGGGGAGCTGTTTTTT. Amino acids: CASSPSSGSTGELFF. The rearrangement uses TRBV6-4 and TRBJ2-2; TRBD2 aligns across 10 bases. The CDR3 has 15 residues. Germline assignment: CDR1 MRHNA and CDR2 SNTAGT. With V trimmed by 5 bases and J by 4 bases, 4 bases remained unmatched.

The V gene is TRBV4-1, the J gene TRBJ2-3; TRBD2 matches at 14 bases. The CDR3 extends over 21 amino acids. The germline CDR1 and CDR2 sequences are MGHRA and YSYEKL. Unmatched junction bases numbered 15, after V lost 0 bases and J lost 4 bases. CDR3 sequence: CASSQDDEGLAGAVPSDTQYF. The DNA for the CDR3 is TGCGCCAGCAGCCAAGATGATGAGGGACTAGCGGGGGCCGTCCCATCAGATACGCAGTATTTT.

The J gene is TRBJ2-7, the V gene TRBV11-3; TRBD2 matches at 9 bases. CDR1 is SGHNT and CDR2 is YENEEA in the germline V gene. V lost 0 bases to trimming and J lost 6 bases; unmatched junction nucleotides: 18. The CDR3 is 19 residues long. CDR3 sequence reads: CASSLDSPWNSGSVCEQYV. The CDR3 coding sequence is TGTGCCAGCAGCTTAGATTCCCCTTGGAATAGCGGGAGTGTCTGCGAGCAGTACGTC.

The CDR3, as DNA: TGTGCCAGCAGCCAAGGCTTTAGGAGCGTTACCTACGAGCAGTACGTC. Protein: CASSQGFRSVTYEQYV. This chain joins TRBV3-1 (or the pseudogene TRBV3-2) and TRBJ2-7; D call uncertain. The CDR3 extends over 16 amino acids. CDR1 and CDR2 from the germline V gene are LGHDT and YNNKEL (reference sequence). The germline V and J ends were trimmed by 1 base and 2 bases, with 15 bases remaining between them.